This T cell receptor (beta chain) was profiled in a study of CD4 and CD8 cells across lung adenocarcinoma regions. Localized lung adenocarcinoma, a non-small cell lung cancer, affected the donors. The CDR3 is 15 residues long. The germline V gene has CDR1 MNHEY and CDR2 SMNVEV (reference sequence). With 0 bases removed from V and 4 bases from J, the gap between germline ends came to 12 bases. TCRdb re-called the PCR reads through MiXCR, storing one row per CDR3 protein. The table has about 1,900 distinct CDR3 sequences, around 43% seen once. This TCR came from a female donor with lung adenocarcinoma. The CD4 and CD8 labels of this study may be unreliable. Sequenced sample: CD4+ T cells from the center of a lung tumor. This sequence joins TRBV27 and TRBJ1-2; no clear D. DNA for the CDR3: TGTGCCAGCAGTTTATCGAGGGCTCCAGTCTATGGCTACACCTTC. This encodes CASSLSRAPVYGYTF.